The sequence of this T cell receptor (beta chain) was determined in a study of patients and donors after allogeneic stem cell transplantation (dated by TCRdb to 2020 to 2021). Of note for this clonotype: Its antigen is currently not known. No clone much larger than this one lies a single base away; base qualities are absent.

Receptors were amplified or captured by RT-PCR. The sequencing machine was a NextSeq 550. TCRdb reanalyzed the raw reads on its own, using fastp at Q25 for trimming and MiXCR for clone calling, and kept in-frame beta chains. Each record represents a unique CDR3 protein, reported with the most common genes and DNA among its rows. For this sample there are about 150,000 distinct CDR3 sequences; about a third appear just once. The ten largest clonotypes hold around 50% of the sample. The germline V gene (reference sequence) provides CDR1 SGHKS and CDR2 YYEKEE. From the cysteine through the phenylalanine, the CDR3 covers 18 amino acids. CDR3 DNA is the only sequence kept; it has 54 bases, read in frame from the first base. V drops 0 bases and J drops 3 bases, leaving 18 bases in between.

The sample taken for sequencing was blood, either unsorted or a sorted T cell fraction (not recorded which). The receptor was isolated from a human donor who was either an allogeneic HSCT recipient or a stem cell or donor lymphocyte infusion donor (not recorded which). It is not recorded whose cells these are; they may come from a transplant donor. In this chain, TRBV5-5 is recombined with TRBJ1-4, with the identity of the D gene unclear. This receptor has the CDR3 CASSLEVQTFFANEKLFF. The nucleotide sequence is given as TGTGCCAGCAGCTTGGAAGTACAGACGTTTTTTGCTAATGAAAAACTGTTTTTT.